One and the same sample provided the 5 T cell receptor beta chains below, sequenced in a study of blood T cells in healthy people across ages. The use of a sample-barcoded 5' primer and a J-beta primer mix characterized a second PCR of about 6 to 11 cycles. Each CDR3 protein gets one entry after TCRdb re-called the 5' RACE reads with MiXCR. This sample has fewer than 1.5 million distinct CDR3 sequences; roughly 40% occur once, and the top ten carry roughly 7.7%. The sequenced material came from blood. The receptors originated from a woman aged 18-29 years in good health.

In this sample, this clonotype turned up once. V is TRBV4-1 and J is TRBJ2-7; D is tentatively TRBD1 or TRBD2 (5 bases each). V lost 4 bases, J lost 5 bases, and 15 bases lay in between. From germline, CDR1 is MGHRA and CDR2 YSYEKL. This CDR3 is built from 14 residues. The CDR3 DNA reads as TGCGCCAGCAGCCCGGGGCAGCCCTCTCACGAGCAGTACTTC. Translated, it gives CASSPGQPSHEQYF.

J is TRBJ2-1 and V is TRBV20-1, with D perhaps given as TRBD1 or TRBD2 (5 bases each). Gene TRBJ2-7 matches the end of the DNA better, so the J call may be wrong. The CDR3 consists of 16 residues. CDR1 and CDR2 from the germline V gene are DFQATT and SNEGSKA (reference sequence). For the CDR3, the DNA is TGCAGTGCTAGAGCCCCCGGGACCCTTTCCTACAATGAGCAGTACTTC. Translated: CSARAPGTLSYNEQYF.

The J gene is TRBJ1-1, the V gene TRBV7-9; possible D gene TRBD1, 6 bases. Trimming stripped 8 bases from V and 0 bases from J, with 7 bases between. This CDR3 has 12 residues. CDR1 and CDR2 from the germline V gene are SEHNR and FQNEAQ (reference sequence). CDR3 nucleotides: TGTGCCAGCCAGGGGTTGAACACTGAAGCTTTCTTT. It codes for CASQGLNTEAFF.

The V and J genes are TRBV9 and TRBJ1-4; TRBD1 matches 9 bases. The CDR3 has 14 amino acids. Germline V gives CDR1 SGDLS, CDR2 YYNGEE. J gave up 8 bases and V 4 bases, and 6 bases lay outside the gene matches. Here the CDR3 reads CASSPQGAKEKLFF. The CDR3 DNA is TGTGCCAGCAGCCCACAGGGGGCAAAAGAAAAACTGTTTTTT. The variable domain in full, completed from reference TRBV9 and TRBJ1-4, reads DSGVTQTPKHLITATGQRVTLRCSPRSGDLSVYWYQQSLDQGLQFLIQYYNGEERAKGNILERFSAQQFPDLHSELNLSSLELGDSALYFCASSPQGAKEKLFFGSGTQLSVL.

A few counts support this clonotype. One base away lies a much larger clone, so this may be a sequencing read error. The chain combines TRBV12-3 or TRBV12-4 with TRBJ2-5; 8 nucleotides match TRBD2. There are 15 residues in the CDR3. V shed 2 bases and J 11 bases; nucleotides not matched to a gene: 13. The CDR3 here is CASSLSGGPYNEQYF. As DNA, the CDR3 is TGTGCCAGCAGTTTATCGGGAGGGCCCTACAATGAGCAGTACTTC.